A selection of T cell receptor beta chains follows, all from one sample in a study of blood T cell repertoires in COVID-19. Libraries were prepared by immunoSEQ multiplex PCR; TCRdb keeps only in-frame clonotypes and omits some of them. The data show about 49,000 clones, about 88% seen once. The material sequenced was peripheral blood. The receptors were gathered from a man aged 40-49 years with active COVID-19. The CDR3 runs from the conserved cysteine through the conserved F or W. D genes are given only for firm matches. Not every row has a clone size; where given, it reads once, few, many or a size class.

>TRBV6-5|NA|NA|TRBJ2-7
TGTGCCAGCAGTTACTCGAGGGCCCCCAGCCACGAGCAGTACTTC
CASSYSRAPSHEQYF
>TRBV20-1|NA|TRBD2|TRBJ2-7
TGCAGTGCTAGTACACTAGCGGGAGTCAAGTACTTC
CSASTLAGVKYF
>TRBV6-6|NA|TRBD2|TRBJ2-5
TGTGCCAGCACCTCCTGGACTAGCGGGATAAGGGAGACCCAGTACTTC
CASTSWTSGIRETQYF
>TRBV9|NA|TRBD1|TRBJ1-4
TGTGCCAGCAGCGTAGAAGGAGGGACAGCTAATGAAAAACTGTTTTTT
CASSVEGGTANEKLFF
>TRBV11-3|once|TRBD1|TRBJ1-1
TGTGCCAGCAGCTTAGGAACAGGGGGAGCTTTCTTT
CASSLGTGGAFF
>TRBV6-1|once|NA|TRBJ1-6
TGTGCCAGCAGTGATCCCCGGGGGGGGCTCTCCTATAATTCACCCCTCCACTTT
CASSDPRGGLSYNSPLHF
>TRBV11-2|NA|NA|TRBJ2-7
TGTGCCAGCAGCAACTCGGGAGTTCGGGAGCAGTACTTC
CASSNSGVREQYF
>TRBV4-1|NA|NA|TRBJ2-7
TGCGCCAGCAGCCCGACCGCCCGGGGGTCCCCCTACGAGCAGTACTTC
CASSPTARGSPYEQYF
>TRBV28|NA|TRBD2|TRBJ2-7
TGTGCCAGCAGCCTAGCGGGAGAGGTTTACGAGCAGTACTTC
CASSLAGEVYEQYF
>TRBV5-1|NA|NA|TRBJ1-1
TGCGCCAGCAGCCCGATCTCGGGGAGGACTGAAGCTTTCTTT
CASSPISGRTEAFF
>TRBV3-1/TRBV3-2|NA|TRBD1|TRBJ2-7
TGTGCCAGCAGCCTACAGGGGGCTGAAGAGCAGTACTTC
CASSLQGAEEQYF
>TRBV27|NA|TRBD1|TRBJ2-5
TGTGCCAGCAGTTTAACACAGACAGGGTATGGGGGCCAGTACTTC
CASSLTQTGYGGQYF
>TRBV3-1/TRBV3-2|NA|TRBD1|TRBJ2-5
TGTGCCAGCGACGATCGGCGGACAGGGGGCCTCCATGAGACCCAGTACTTC
CASDDRRTGGLHETQYF
>TRBV6-5|NA|TRBD1|TRBJ1-1
TGTGCCAGCAGTTACTATCGGACAGGGAACACTGAAGCTTTCTTT
CASSYYRTGNTEAFF
>TRBV5-1|NA|NA|TRBJ2-2
TGCGCCAGCAGCTTGCGGGGGTCCGGGGAGCTGTTTTTT
CASSLRGSGELFF
>TRBV7-2|NA|NA|TRBJ2-7
TGTGCCAGCAGCCCCGACTTTCTGGCCTACGAGCAGTACTTC
CASSPDFLAYEQYF
>TRBV19|NA|TRBD2|TRBJ2-5
TGTGCCAGTAGTGGACTAGCGGGACAGTATCAGGAGACCCAGTACTTC
CASSGLAGQYQETQYF
>TRBV5-4|NA|TRBD1|TRBJ1-4
TGTGCCAGCACCCTGGACAGGGGGGATGAAAAACTGTTTTTT
CASTLDRGDEKLFF
>TRBV24-1|NA|TRBD2|TRBJ2-5
TGTGCCACCAGTGATTATAGCGGGAGTGAGACCCAGTACTTC
CATSDYSGSETQYF
>TRBV20-1|NA|NA|TRBJ2-1
TGCAGTGCTAGTCCCGCGGGGTATCACAATGAGCAGTTCTTC
CSASPAGYHNEQFF
>TRBV19|NA|TRBD1|TRBJ1-5
TGTGCCAGTAGTATTGAGGGGGAGGCGGACAGGGTCGATAGCAATCAGCCCCAGCATTTT
CASSIEGEADRVDSNQPQHF
>TRBV19|NA|TRBD1|TRBJ1-1
TGTGCCAGTACCCCGACAGGGAAGGACACTGAAGCTTTCTTT
CASTPTGKDTEAFF
>TRBV11-2|NA|TRBD2|TRBJ2-5
TGTGCCAGCAGCCCCCGAGGGGCGCTAGCGGGGATGGGGGAGACCCAGTACTTC
CASSPRGALAGMGETQYF
>TRBV21-1|NA|NA|TRBJ2-1
TGTGCCAGCCCCCCAGGCAGATACAATGAGCAGTTCTTC
CASPPGRYNEQFF
>TRBV29-1|NA|NA|TRBJ2-1
TGCAGCGTTGAAAGGACACTAAATGAGCAGTTCTTC
CSVERTLNEQFF
>TRBV29-1|NA|NA|TRBJ2-7
TGCAGCGCCGTGACGACCGGGTTCTACGAGCAGTACTTC
CSAVTTGFYEQYF
>TRBV3-1/TRBV3-2|NA|NA|TRBJ2-7
TGTGCCAGCAGCCCCCGCGGGCGGACGAGGCAGTACTTC
CASSPRGRTRQYF
>TRBV14|NA|NA|TRBJ2-1
TGTGCCAGCAATTCCCGTAACAATGAGCAGTTCTTC
CASNSRNNEQFF
>TRBV30|NA|TRBD1|TRBJ1-5
TGTGCCTGGACGCCAGGGGGCGGCAATCAGCCCCAGCATTTT
CAWTPGGGNQPQHF
>TRBV28|few|NA|TRBJ1-5
TGTGCCAGCACCCAAACGGGTCAGCCCCAGCATTTT
CASTQTGQPQHF
>TRBV28|NA|NA|TRBJ2-1
TGTGCCAGCGTGCCCTCGGGGTCCTCCTACAATGAGCAGTTCTTC
CASVPSGSSYNEQFF
>TRBV5-1|NA|TRBD2|TRBJ2-3
TGCGCCAGCAGCTTGGTAGCGGGAGGTCGTTTAGTGGCAGATACGCAGTATTTT
CASSLVAGGRLVADTQYF
>TRBV2|NA|NA|TRBJ1-4
TGTGCCAGCAGTGTTAGACAGACGCTTAATGAAAAACTGTTTTTT
CASSVRQTLNEKLFF
>TRBV6-5|NA|NA|TRBJ2-2
TGTGCCAGCTGGACAAGGGGCCCCGGGGAGCTGTTTTTT
CASWTRGPGELFF
>TRBV13|NA|NA|TRBJ2-7
TGTGCCAGCAGCTTAACACAATACGAGCAGTACTTC
CASSLTQYEQYF
>TRBV7-9|NA|TRBD2|TRBJ2-1
TGTGCCAGCAGCTTAGTCGGCCGACTAGCGGGAGGATATGAGCAGTTCTTC
CASSLVGRLAGGYEQFF
>TRBV15|once|NA|TRBJ2-7
TGTGCCACCAGCAGAGATCGGGATTACGAGCAGTACTTC
CATSRDRDYEQYF
>TRBV19|NA|TRBD2|TRBJ2-1
TGTGCCACCGGGACTAGCATTAACAATGAGCAGTTCTTC
CATGTSINNEQFF
>TRBV6-6|NA|NA|TRBJ2-1
TGTGCCAGCAGTTACTCGACTCAACTCTCCTACAATGAGCAGTTCTTC
CASSYSTQLSYNEQFF
>TRBV11-1|NA|NA|TRBJ2-1
TGTGCCAGCAGCTTAGGCCGCGGGCAAAATGAGCAGTTCTTC
CASSLGRGQNEQFF
>TRBV18|NA|TRBD1|TRBJ2-7
TGTGCCAGCTCTCTTGGACAGGGGACCTACGAGCAGTACTTC
CASSLGQGTYEQYF
>TRBV7-8|NA|TRBD2|TRBJ2-5
TGTGCCAGCAGGCAACTAGCGGGCGGAGCGAAGACCCAGTACTTC
CASRQLAGGAKTQYF
>TRBV5-1|NA|NA|TRBJ1-1
TGCGCCAGCAGCTTGGGAGTGAACACTGAAGCTTTCTTT
CASSLGVNTEAFF
>TRBV5-1|NA|NA|TRBJ1-2
TGCGCCAGCAGCCCCACCCTGACAGGTTATGGCTACACCTTC
CASSPTLTGYGYTF
>TRBV7-3|NA|TRBD1|TRBJ1-1
TGTGCCAGCAGCTTACGATTCCGACAGGGTCTAGACACTGAAGCTTTCTTT
CASSLRFRQGLDTEAFF
>TRBV6-4|once|NA|TRBJ2-1
TGTGCCAGCAGTAAGTTCCGGGACACCAATGAGCAGTTCTTC
CASSKFRDTNEQFF
>TRBV7-3|NA|NA|TRBJ2-1
TGTGCCAGCAGCTTAGCACGGAATGAGCAGTTCTTC
CASSLARNEQFF
>TRBV25-1|NA|TRBD1|TRBJ2-7
TGTGCCAGCAGTTACGGACAGGGATCCTACGAGCAGTACTTC
CASSYGQGSYEQYF
>TRBV28|NA|NA|TRBJ2-4
TGTGCCAGCAGTCCCATGGACATAGCCAAAAACATTCAGTACTTC
CASSPMDIAKNIQYF
>TRBV19|once|NA|TRBJ2-5
TGTGCCAGTAGCCCATTGGTCAGACAAGAGACCCAGTACTTC
CASSPLVRQETQYF
>TRBV7-2|NA|NA|TRBJ1-1
TGTGCCAGCAGCCCTCTAGGGAACACTGAAGCTTTCTTT
CASSPLGNTEAFF
>TRBV18|NA|NA|TRBJ1-2
TGTGCCAGCTCACCACCGGGGGCATTCTATGGCTACACCTTC
CASSPPGAFYGYTF
>TRBV29-1|NA|TRBD2|TRBJ2-1
TGCAGCGTTCCACTAGCGGGAGGGAGCTCCTACAATGAGCAGTTCTTC
CSVPLAGGSSYNEQFF
>TRBV7-3|NA|TRBD2|TRBJ2-6
TGTGCCAGCAGCATCCTAGCGGGAGGGTTAGGTCCTGGGGCCAACGTCCTGACTTTC
CASSILAGGLGPGANVLTF
>TRBV5-1|NA|TRBD2|TRBJ2-7
TGCGCCAGCAGCTTAAGCGGGAGGGCCGACGAGCAGTACTTC
CASSLSGRADEQYF
>TRBV20-1|NA|NA|TRBJ1-5
TGCAGTGCTAGTTTGGCAGGGGTCAATCAGCCCCAGCATTTT
CSASLAGVNQPQHF
>TRBV27|NA|NA|TRBJ1-6
TGTGCCAGCAGCCCTGGGGGGGCCCCCTATAATTCACCCCTCCACTTT
CASSPGGAPYNSPLHF